These 9 T cell receptor beta chains were sequenced from one sample in a study of T-cell memory formation after mild COVID-19. In TCRdb, the 5' RACE reads were re-called with MiXCR into one record per CDR3 protein. The sample contains roughly 560,000 distinct CDR3 sequences, around 21% of which appear only once. Sequenced: PBMCs or a T cell subset sorted from them (not recorded which). These receptors were collected from an adult woman who had mild COVID-19 (a few samples of this study predate the infection). Cell type and time point are not known.

This clonotype was picked up a small number of times. J is TRBJ1-1 and V is TRBV7-9, with 8 nucleotides matching TRBD1. Germline V gene data show CDR1 as SEHNR and CDR2 as FQNEAQ (reference sequence). The V gene end was trimmed by 8 bases and the J gene end by 5 bases; junction bases not matched to a gene: 7. The CDR3 loop spans 13 amino acids. The chain's CDR3 is CASSDRAVTEAFF. The CDR3 nucleotides are TGTGCCAGCTCGGACAGGGCGGTAACTGAAGCTTTCTTT.

This clonotype was found a few times. This chain joins TRBV11-2 and TRBJ2-1, with 7 positions matching TRBD1. The CDR3 sequence is 18 residues long. Germline V CDR1 and CDR2: SGHAT, FQNNGV. J lost 0 bases, V lost 2 bases, and 10 bases had no gene match. The CDR3 sequence is CASSLRPTGPSSYNEQFF. The DNA of the CDR3 is TGTGCCAGCAGCTTAAGGCCGACAGGGCCGAGCTCCTACAATGAGCAGTTCTTC.

This clonotype was counted at least ten times. The rearrangement links TRBV7-8 to TRBJ1-5; D is perhaps TRBD1 (6 bases). This CDR3 spans 14 amino acids. Between the trimmed V and J ends, which lost 1 base and 6 bases, there was a span of 10 bases. The germline CDR1 and CDR2 sequences are SGHVS and FQNEAQ. DNA of the CDR3: TGTGCCAGCAGCTTAGGCAGGGGAGGTCAGCCCCAGCATTTT. This encodes CASSLGRGGQPQHF.

This clonotype was seen more than once but under ten times. The chain uses TRBV14 and TRBJ2-5; a weak D match, TRBD2 (5 bases). The CDR3 sequence is 14 residues long. Germline lookup yields CDR1 SGHDN and CDR2 FVKESK. V lost 0 bases and J lost 4, with 9 bases in between. The CDR3 sequence: CASSQDSGGETQYF. The CDR3 DNA reads as TGTGCCAGCAGCCAAGACAGCGGAGGAGAGACCCAGTACTTC.

The chain links TRBV7-6 to TRBJ1-1, with 8 positions matching TRBD1. The length of the CDR3 is 15 residues. J was trimmed by 7 bases and V by 5 bases; bases with no gene match: 12. Looked up from germline, CDR1 is SGHVS and CDR2 is FNYEAQ. The CDR3 DNA follows: TGTGCCAGCAGCCCGACGACAGGGGTTTGGTATGAAGCTTTCTTT. Its protein product is CASSPTTGVWYEAFF.

This chain uses TRBV7-9 with TRBJ2-3, with 8 bases lining up with TRBD2. Germline CDR1 reads SEHNR; CDR2 reads FQNEAQ (reference sequence). This CDR3 is built from 18 residues. V lost 5 bases, J lost 2 bases, and 15 bases stayed unmatched. The CDR3 sequence: CASSPVRPGTRSTDTQYF. The CDR3 nucleotides are TGTGCCAGCAGCCCCGTCCGACCCGGGACTAGGTCCACAGATACGCAGTATTTT.

The rearrangement links TRBV4-1 to TRBJ1-1; D gene uncertain. Germline CDR1 is MGHRA and CDR2 is YSYEKL. The CDR3 has 15 amino acids. V lost 3 bases, J lost 0 bases, and 11 bases lay in between. The CDR3 sequence is CASSHLGVLNTEAFF. DNA for the CDR3: TGCGCCAGCAGCCACTTGGGTGTTTTGAACACTGAAGCTTTCTTT.

There are many counts of this clonotype. This chain connects TRBV5-1 to TRBJ2-7; D tentatively reads TRBD1 or TRBD2 (6 bases each). Trimming removed 6 bases at V and 2 bases at J, with 12 bases between. The CDR3 is 13 amino acids. From germline, CDR1 is SGHRS and CDR2 YFSETQ. CDR3 coding DNA: TGCGCCAGCAAGGGGGGCTCGACCTACGAGCAGTACTTC. As protein: CASKGGSTYEQYF.

This clonotype was detected only a few times. The chain links TRBV10-2 to TRBJ2-3; TRBD2 matches at 16 bases. With 6 bases clipped from V and 1 base from J, the junction kept 13 bases outside the gene matches. The CDR3 is made up of 20 amino acids. In germline, CDR1 is WSHSY, CDR2 SAAADI. The CDR3, as DNA: TGCGCCAGCAGGCCATCCCAGGGACTAGCGGGAGGGCTGGGCACAGATACGCAGTATTTT. Amino acid sequence: CASRPSQGLAGGLGTDTQYF.